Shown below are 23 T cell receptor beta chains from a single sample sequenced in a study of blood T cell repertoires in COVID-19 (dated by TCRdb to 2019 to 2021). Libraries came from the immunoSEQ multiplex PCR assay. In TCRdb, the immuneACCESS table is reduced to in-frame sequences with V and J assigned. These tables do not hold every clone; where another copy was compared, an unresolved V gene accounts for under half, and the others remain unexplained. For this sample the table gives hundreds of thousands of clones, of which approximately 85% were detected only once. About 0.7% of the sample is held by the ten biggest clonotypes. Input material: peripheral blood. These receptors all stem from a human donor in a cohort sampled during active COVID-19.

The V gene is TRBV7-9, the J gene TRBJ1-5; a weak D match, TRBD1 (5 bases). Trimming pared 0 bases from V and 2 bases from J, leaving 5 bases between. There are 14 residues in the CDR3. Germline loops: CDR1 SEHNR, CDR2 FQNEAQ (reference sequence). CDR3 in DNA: TGTGCCAGCAGCTTAGCAGGGGGCAATCAGCCCCAGCATTTT. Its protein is CASSLAGGNQPQHF.

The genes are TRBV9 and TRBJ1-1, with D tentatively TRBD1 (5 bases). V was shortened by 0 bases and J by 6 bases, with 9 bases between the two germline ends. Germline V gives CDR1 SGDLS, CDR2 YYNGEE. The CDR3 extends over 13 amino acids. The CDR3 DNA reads TGTGCCAGCAGCGTAGTTGCGGGGGCTGAAGCTTTCTTT. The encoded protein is CASSVVAGAEAFF.

The CDR3 DNA reads as TGTGCCAGCAGTCCTTCTCCGGAAGAGACCCAGTACTTC. Amino acid sequence: CASSPSPEETQYF. The chain is built from TRBV28 and TRBJ2-5; no clear D gene. Trimming stripped 5 bases from V and 3 bases from J, with 10 bases between. The germline V gene encodes CDR1 MDHEN and CDR2 SYDVKM. CDR3 length: 13 amino acids.

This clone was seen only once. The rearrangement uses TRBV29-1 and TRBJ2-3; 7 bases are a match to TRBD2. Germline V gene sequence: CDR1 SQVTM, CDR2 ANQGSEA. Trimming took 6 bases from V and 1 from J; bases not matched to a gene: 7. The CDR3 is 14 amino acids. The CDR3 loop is CSVGGGIRTDTQYF. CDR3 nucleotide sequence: TGCAGCGTGGGGGGGGGAATACGCACAGATACGCAGTATTTT.

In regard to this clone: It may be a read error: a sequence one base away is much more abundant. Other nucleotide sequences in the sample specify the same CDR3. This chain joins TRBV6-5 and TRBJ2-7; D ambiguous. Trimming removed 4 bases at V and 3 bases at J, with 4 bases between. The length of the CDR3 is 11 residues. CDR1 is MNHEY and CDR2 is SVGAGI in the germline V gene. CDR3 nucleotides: TGTGCCAGCAGTTCCCTCTACGAGCAGTACTTC. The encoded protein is CASSSLYEQYF.

The CDR3 DNA is TGTGCCAGCAGCCCTTCCAACTTGGAGACCCAGTACTTC. Its translation: CASSPSNLETQYF. J is TRBJ2-5 and V is TRBV9; D gene uncertain. Germline CDR1 SGDLS, CDR2 YYNGEE. The CDR3 length is 13 residues. Between the trimmed V and J ends, which lost 4 bases and 5 bases, there was a span of 12 bases.

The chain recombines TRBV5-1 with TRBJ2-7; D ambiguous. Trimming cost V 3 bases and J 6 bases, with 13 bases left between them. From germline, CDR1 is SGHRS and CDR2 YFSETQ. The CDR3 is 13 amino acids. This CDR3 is CASSSLDWSEQYF. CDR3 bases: TGCGCCAGCAGCTCCCTTGATTGGAGCGAGCAGTACTTC.

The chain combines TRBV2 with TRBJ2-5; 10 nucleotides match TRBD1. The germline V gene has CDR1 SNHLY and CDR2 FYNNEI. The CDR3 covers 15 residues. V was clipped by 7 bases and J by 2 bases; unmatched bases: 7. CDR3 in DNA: TGTGCCAGCATCGGACAGGGGGTTTGGCAAGAGACCCAGTACTTC. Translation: CASIGQGVWQETQYF.

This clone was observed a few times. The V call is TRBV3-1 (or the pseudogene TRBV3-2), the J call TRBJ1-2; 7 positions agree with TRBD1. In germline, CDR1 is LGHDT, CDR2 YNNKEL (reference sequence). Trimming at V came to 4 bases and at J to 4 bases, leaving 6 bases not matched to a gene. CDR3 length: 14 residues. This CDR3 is CASSLTGTAYGYTF. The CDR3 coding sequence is TGTGCCAGCAGCCTAACCGGGACAGCCTATGGCTACACCTTC.

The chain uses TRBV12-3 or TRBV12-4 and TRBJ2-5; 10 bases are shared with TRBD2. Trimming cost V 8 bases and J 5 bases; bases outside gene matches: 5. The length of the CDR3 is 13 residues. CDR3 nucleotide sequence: TGTGCCAGCGTACTAGCGGGATTGGAGACCCAGTACTTC. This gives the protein CASVLAGLETQYF.

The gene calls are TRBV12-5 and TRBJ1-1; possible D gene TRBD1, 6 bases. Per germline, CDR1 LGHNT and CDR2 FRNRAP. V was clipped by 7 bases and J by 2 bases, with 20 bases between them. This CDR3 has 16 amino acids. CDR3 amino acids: CASDTGLRSGNTEAFF. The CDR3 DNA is TGTGCTAGTGATACAGGGTTACGGTCCGGCAACACTGAAGCTTTCTTT.

CDR3 amino acids: CASSQDGYNEQFF. The CDR3 DNA reads TGCGCCAGCAGCCAAGACGGGTACAATGAGCAGTTCTTC. V and J are TRBV4-3 and TRBJ2-1, with D unclear. CDR1 is LGHNA and CDR2 is YSLEER in the germline V gene. CDR3 length: 13 residues. V shed 0 bases and J shed 4 bases, with 4 bases lying between them.

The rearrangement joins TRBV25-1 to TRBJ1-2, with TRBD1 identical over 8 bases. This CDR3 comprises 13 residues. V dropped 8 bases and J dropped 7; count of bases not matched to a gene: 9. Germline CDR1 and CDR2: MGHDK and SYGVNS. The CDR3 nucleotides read TGTGCCAGCGGCAACAGGGGGGCAGCTGGCTACACCTTC. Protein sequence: CASGNRGAAGYTF.

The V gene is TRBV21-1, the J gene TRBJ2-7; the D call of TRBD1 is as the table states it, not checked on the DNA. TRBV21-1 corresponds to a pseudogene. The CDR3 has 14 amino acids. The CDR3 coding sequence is TGTGCCAGCATACCGGACAGGAGCTCCTACGAGCAGTACTTC. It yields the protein CASIPDRSSYEQYF.

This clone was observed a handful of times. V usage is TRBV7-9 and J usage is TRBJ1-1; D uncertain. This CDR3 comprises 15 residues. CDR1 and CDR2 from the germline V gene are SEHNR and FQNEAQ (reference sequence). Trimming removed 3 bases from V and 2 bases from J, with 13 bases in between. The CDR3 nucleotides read TGTGCCAGCAGCTTCTATACTTACCCTAACACTGAAGCTTTCTTT. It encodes CASSFYTYPNTEAFF.

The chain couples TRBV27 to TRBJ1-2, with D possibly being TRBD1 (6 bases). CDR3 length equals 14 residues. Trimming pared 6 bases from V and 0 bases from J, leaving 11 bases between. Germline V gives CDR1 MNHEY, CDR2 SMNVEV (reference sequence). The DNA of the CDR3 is TGTGCCAGCAGCCTTCAGGGGCCTAACTATGGCTACACCTTC. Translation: CASSLQGPNYGYTF.

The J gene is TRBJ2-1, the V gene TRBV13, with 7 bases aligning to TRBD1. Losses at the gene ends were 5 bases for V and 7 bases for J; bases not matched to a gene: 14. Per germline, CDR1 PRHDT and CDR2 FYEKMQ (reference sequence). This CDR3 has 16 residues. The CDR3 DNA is TGTGCCAGCAGCACGGGATTTCAAAAGGGGGCGAATGAGCAGTTCTTC. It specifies CASSTGFQKGANEQFF.

CDR3 residues: CSVAGRGQIGIRNTIYF. CDR3 coding DNA: TGCAGCGTTGCGGGCAGGGGGCAGATCGGAATAAGGAACACCATATATTTT. The gene calls are TRBV29-1 and TRBJ1-3; 8 bases are a match to TRBD1. Germline V gene data show CDR1 as SQVTM and CDR2 as ANQGSEA. The CDR3 extends over 17 amino acids. Unmatched junction bases numbered 18, after V lost 4 bases and J lost 7 bases.

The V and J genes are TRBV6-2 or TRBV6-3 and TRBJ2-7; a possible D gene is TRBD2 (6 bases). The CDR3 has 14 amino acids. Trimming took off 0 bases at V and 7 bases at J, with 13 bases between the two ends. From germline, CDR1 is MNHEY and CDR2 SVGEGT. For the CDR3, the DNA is TGTGCCAGCAGTTACTCGAGTCGCGGAGGGGAGCAGTACTTC. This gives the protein CASSYSSRGGEQYF.

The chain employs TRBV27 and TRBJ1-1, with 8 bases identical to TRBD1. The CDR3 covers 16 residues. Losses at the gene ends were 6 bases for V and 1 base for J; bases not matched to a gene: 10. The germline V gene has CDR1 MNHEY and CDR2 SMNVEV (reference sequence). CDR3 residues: CASRQGTGGANTEAFF. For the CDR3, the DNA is TGTGCCAGCAGGCAAGGTACAGGGGGAGCGAACACTGAAGCTTTCTTT.

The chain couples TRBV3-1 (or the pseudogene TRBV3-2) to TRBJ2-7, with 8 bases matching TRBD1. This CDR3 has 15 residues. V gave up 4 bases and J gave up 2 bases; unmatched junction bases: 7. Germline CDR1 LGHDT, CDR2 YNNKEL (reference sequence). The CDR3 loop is CASSRDRGEPYEQYF. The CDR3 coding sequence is TGTGCCAGCAGCCGAGACAGGGGAGAACCCTACGAGCAGTACTTC.

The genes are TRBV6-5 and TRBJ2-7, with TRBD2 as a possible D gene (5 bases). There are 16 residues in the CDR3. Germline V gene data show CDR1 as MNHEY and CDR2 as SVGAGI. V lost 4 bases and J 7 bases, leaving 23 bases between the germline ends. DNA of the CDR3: TGTGCCAGCAGTTTCTTCGCGGGCCCCTCGGTTGGGGAGCAGTACTTC. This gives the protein CASSFFAGPSVGEQYF.

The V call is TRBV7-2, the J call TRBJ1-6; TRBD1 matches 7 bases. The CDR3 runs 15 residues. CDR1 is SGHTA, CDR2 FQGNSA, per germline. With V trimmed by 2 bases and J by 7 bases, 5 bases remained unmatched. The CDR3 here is CASSLRDSRNSPLHF. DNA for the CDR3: TGTGCCAGCAGCTTACGGGACAGCCGAAATTCACCCCTCCACTTT. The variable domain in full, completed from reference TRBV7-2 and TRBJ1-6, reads GAGVSQSPSNKVTEKGKDVELRCDPISGHTALYWYRQSLGQGLEFLIYFQGNSAPDKSGLPSDRFSAERTGGSVSTLTIQRTQQEDSAVYLCASSLRDSRNSPLHFGNGTRLTVT.